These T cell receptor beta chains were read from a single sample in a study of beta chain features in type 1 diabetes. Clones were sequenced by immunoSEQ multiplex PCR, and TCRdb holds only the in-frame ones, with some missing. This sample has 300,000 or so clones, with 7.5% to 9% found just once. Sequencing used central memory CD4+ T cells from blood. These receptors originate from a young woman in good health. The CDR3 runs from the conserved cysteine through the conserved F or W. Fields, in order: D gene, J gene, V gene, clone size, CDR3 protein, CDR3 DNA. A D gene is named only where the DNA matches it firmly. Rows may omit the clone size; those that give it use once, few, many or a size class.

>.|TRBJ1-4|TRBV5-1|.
CASSPRESANEKLFF
TGCGCCAGCAGTCCCAGGGAATCGGCTAATGAAAAACTGTTTTTT
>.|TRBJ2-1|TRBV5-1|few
CASRVSSYNEQFF
TGCGCCAGCAGAGTGAGCTCCTACAATGAGCAGTTCTTC
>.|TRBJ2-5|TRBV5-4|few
CASSSASGEETQYF
TGTGCCAGCAGCAGTGCTTCGGGGGAGGAGACCCAGTACTTC
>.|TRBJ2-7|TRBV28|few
CASTLSSPGSSSYEQYF
TGTGCCAGCACCCTCTCGAGCCCCGGGAGTTCCTCCTACGAGCAGTACTTC
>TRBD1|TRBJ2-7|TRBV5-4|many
CASSLGRGSIEQYF
TGTGCCAGCAGCTTGGGCAGGGGGAGCATCGAGCAGTACTTC
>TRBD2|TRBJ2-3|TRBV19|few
CASRLVAGGRDTQYF
TGTGCCAGTAGATTGGTAGCGGGAGGGAGAGATACGCAGTATTTT
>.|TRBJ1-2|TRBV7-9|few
CASSSGRTSTNYGYTF
TGTGCCAGCAGCTCTGGAAGGACGTCGACTAACTATGGCTACACCTTC
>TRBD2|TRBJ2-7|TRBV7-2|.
CASSLEGTSRLYEQYF
TGTGCCAGCAGCTTAGAGGGGACTAGCAGACTCTACGAGCAGTACTTC
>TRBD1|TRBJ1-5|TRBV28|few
CASSGAGQGAIQPQHF
TGTGCCAGCAGCGGAGCCGGACAGGGGGCCATTCAGCCCCAGCATTTT
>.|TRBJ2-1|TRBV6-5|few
CASSYSLGVGYNEQFF
TGTGCCAGCAGTTACTCGCTAGGGGTTGGCTACAATGAGCAGTTCTTC
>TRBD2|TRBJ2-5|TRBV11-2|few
CASSFGFGGGFETQYF
TGTGCCAGCAGCTTCGGGTTCGGGGGGGGATTCGAGACCCAGTACTTC
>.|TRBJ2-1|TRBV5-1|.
CASSLGGAFWDTQFF
TGCGCCAGCAGCCTAGGAGGGGCTTTCTGGGACACCCAGTTCTTC
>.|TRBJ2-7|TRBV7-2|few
CASKPNLATYEQYF
TGTGCCAGCAAACCGAATCTCGCTACCTACGAGCAGTACTTC